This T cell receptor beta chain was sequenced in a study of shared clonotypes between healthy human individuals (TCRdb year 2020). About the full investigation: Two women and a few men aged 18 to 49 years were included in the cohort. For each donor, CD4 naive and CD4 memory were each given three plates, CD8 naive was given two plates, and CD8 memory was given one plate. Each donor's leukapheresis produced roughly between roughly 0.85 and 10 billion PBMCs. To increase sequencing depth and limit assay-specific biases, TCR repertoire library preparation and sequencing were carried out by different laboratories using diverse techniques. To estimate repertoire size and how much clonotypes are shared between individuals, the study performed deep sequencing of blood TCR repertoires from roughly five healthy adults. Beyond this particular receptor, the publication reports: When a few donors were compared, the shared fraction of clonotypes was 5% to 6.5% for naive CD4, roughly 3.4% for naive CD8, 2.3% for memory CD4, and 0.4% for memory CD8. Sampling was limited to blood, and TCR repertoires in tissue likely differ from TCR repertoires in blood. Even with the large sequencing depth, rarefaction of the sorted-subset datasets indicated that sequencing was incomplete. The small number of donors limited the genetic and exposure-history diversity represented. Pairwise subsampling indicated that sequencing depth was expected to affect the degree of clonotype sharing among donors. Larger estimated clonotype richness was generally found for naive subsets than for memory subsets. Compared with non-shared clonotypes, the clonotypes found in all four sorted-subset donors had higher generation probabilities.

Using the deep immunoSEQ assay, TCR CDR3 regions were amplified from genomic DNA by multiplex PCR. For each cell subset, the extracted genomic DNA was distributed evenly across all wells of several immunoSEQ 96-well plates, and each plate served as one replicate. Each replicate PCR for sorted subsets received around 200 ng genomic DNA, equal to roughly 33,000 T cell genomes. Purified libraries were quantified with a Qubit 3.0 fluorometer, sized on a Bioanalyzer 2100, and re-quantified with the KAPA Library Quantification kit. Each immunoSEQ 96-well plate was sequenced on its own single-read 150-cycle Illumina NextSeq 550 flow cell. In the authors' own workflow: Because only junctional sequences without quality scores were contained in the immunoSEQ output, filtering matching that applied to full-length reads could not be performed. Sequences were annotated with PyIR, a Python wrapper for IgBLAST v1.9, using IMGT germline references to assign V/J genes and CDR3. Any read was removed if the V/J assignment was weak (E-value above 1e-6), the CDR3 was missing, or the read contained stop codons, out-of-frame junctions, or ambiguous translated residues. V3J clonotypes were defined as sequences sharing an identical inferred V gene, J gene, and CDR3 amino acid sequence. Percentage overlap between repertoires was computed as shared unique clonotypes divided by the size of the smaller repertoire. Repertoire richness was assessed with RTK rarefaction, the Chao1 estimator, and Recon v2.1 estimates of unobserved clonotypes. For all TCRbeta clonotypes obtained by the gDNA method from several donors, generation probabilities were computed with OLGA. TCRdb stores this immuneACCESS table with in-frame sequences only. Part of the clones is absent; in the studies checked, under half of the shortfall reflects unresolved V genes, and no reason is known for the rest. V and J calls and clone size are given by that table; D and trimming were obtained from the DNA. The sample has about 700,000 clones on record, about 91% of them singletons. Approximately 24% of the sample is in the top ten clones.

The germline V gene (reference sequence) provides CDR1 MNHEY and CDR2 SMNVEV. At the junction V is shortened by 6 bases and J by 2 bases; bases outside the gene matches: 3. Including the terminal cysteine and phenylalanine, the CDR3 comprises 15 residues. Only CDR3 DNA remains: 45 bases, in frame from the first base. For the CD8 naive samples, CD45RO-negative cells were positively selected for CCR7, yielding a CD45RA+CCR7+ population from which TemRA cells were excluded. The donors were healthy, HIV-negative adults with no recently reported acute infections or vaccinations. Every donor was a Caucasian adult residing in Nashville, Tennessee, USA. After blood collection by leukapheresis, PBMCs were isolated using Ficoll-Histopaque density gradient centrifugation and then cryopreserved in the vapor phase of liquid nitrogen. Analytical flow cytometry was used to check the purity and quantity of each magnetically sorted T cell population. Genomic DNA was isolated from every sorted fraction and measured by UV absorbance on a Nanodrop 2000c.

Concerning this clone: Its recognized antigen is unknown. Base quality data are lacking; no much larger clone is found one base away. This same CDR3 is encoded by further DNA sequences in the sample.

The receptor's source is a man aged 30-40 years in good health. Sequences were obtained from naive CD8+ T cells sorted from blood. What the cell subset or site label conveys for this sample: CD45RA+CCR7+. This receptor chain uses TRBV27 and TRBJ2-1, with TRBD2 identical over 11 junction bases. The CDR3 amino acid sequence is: CASSSGLAAYNEQFF. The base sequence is TGTGCCAGCAGCTCGGGACTAGCGGCCTACAATGAGCAGTTCTTC.